This note documents a single T cell receptor beta chain sequence. The antigen is unknown. This entry belongs to a study of T cell responses to AZD1222 COVID-19 vaccine. Whole-study results and caveats: Across spike, vaccine-associated CD4 TCRs were found, dominant at 160-218 and 743-854. None of the repertoires were sampled until the peak T cell response had passed.

This CDR3 contains 17 residues. Germline V gene lookup returns CDR1 LGHDT and CDR2 YNNKEL (reference sequence). With 4 bases clipped from V and 2 bases from J, the junction kept 8 bases outside the gene matches. Sequenced by immunoSEQ multiplex PCR; TCRdb stores in-frame clones only, minus some. The sample holds about 120,000 clones, roughly nine tenths seen once. This chain uses TRBV3-1 (or the pseudogene TRBV3-2) with TRBJ1-2; TRBD1 aligns across 12 bases. The source of this sequence is an adult in good health. The sequencing used peripheral blood, collected on day 0 of AZD1222 vaccination. The chain's CDR3 is CASSLHGTGGINYGYTF. For the CDR3, the DNA is TGTGCCAGCAGCCTCCATGGGACAGGGGGCATCAACTATGGCTACACCTTC.